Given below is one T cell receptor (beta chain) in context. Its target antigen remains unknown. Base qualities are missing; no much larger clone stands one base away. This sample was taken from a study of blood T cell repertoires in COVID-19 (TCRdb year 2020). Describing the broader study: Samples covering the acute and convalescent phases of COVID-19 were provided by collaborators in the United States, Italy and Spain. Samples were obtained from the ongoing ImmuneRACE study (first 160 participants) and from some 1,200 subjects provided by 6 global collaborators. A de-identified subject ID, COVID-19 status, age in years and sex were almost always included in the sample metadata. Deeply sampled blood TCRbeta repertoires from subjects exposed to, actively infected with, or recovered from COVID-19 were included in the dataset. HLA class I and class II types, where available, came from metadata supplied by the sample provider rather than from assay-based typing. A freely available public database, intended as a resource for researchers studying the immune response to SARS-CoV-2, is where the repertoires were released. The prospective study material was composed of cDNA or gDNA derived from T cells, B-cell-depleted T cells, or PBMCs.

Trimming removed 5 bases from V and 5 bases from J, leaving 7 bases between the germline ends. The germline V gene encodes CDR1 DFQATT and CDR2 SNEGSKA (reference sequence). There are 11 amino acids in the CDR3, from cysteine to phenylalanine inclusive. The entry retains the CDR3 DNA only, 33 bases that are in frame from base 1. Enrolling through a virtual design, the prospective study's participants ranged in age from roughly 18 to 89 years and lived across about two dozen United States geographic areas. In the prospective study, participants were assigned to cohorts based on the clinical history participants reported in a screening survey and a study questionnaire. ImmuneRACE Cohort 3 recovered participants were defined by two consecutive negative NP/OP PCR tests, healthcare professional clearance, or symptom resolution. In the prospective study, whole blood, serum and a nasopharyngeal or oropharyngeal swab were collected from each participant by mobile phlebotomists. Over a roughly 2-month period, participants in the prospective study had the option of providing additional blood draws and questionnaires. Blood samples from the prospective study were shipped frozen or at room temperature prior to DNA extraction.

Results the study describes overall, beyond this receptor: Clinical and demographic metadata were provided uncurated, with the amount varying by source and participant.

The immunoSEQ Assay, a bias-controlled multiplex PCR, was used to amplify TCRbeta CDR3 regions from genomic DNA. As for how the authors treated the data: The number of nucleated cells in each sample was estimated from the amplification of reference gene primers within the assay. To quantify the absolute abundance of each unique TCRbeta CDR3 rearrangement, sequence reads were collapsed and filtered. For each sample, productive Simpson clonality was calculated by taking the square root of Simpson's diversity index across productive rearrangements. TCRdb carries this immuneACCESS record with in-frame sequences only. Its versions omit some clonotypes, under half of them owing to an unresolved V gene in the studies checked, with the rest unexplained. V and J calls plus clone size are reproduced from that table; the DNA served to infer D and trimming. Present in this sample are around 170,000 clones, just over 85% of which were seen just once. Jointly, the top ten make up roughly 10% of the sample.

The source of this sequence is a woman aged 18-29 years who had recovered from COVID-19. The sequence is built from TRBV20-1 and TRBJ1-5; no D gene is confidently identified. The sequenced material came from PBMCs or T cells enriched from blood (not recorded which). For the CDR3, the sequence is CSASPDQPQHF. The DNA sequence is TGCAGTGCTTCCCCGGATCAGCCCCAGCATTTT.